This entry lists 26 T cell receptor beta chains sequenced from one sample in a study of T-cell memory formation after mild COVID-19. Via MiXCR, TCRdb re-called the 5' RACE reads, giving one row per CDR3 protein. The top ten clones hold roughly 1.5% of a sample with about 49,000 distinct CDR3 sequences, about 7.3% of them seen once. Material for sequencing was PBMCs or a T cell subset sorted from them (not recorded which). The source of these receptors is a man younger than 35 who had mild COVID-19 (a few samples of this study predate the infection). Cell type and time point are not known.

This chain connects TRBV12-3 or TRBV12-4 to TRBJ1-2, with D perhaps matching TRBD1 (6 bases). Trimming stripped 5 bases from V and 8 bases from J, with 18 bases between. The CDR3 has 14 residues. The CDR3 DNA follows: TGTGCCAGCAGTAAGGACAGTCTGAGATCCGGCTACACCTTC. Its translation: CASSKDSLRSGYTF.

The chain uses TRBV4-3 and TRBJ1-2; D call uncertain. Trimming removed 1 base from V and 5 bases from J, with 17 bases in between. Looked up from germline, CDR1 is LGHNA and CDR2 is YSLEER. The CDR3 spans 16 residues. This CDR3 reads CASSQVSGSTPYGYTF. The CDR3, as DNA: TGCGCCAGCAGCCAAGTTTCGGGTTCTACACCTTATGGCTACACCTTC.

This rearrangement joins TRBV4-1 to TRBJ2-1; a possible D gene is TRBD2 (6 bases). CDR1 MGHRA and CDR2 YSYEKL come from the germline V gene. This CDR3 region has 15 residues. V dropped 4 bases and J dropped 10 bases, with 20 bases sitting between them. In DNA form, the CDR3 reads TGCGCCAGCAGCCCCAAGAGCCCGGCGGGAAGCGAGCAGTTCTTC. Translating it yields CASSPKSPAGSEQFF.

The rearrangement joins TRBV3-1 to TRBJ2-3, with 13 bases identical to TRBD2. CDR3 length: 15 residues. Losses at the gene ends were 5 bases for V and 6 bases for J; bases not matched to a gene: 5. The germline CDR1 and CDR2 sequences are LGHDT and YNNKEL (reference sequence). For the CDR3, the DNA is TGTGCCAGCAGCGAACTAGCGGGGGGGCCGGATACGCAGTATTTT. It is translated as CASSELAGGPDTQYF.

This clonotype was detected ten times or more. The rearrangement uses TRBV7-8 and TRBJ2-7; D is ambiguous. Trimming took off 0 bases at V and 2 bases at J, with 11 bases between the two ends. CDR3 length equals 15 residues. CDR1 and CDR2 (germline): SGHVS, FQNEAQ. This CDR3 reads CASSLALAGAYEQYF. The CDR3 coding sequence is TGTGCCAGCAGCTTAGCGCTGGCAGGCGCCTACGAGCAGTACTTC.

This clonotype was recorded a few times. The chain links TRBV20-1 to TRBJ1-1; D is unclear. Trimming took off 3 bases at V and 2 bases at J, with 10 bases between the two ends. The CDR3 contains 13 residues. From germline, CDR1 is DFQATT and CDR2 SNEGSKA (reference sequence). In nucleotides, the CDR3 is TGCAGTGCTAGTAATAGCTTAAACACTGAAGCTTTCTTT. Protein: CSASNSLNTEAFF.

The chain is built from TRBV27 and TRBJ2-3; D possibly corresponds to TRBD2 (5 bases). Germline values: CDR1 MNHEY, CDR2 SMNVEV (reference sequence). The V gene lost 2 bases and the J gene lost 2 bases, with 8 bases spanning the gap. The CDR3 has 14 amino acids. The CDR3 region is CASSLRLPTDTQYF. CDR3 DNA: TGTGCCAGCAGTTTACGACTACCCACAGATACGCAGTATTTT.

This chain connects TRBV7-3 to TRBJ2-2, with a possible D match to TRBD1 (6 bases). The V gene's germline CDR1 is SGHTA and CDR2 FQGTGA. V shed 5 bases and J shed 5 bases, with 12 bases lying between them. The CDR3 has 14 amino acids. The CDR3 coding sequence is TGTGCCAGCAGCAACTCAGGGGCTACCGGGGAGCTGTTTTTT. It codes for CASSNSGATGELFF.

CDR3 coding DNA: TGTGCCAGCAGGAAAGATCTTAATAATGAAAAACTGTTTTTT. Protein: CASRKDLNNEKLFF. The rearrangement uses TRBV6-5 and TRBJ1-4; D gene ambiguous. This CDR3 spans 14 amino acids. Germline-derived CDR1 and CDR2 are MNHEY and SVGAGI. V was shortened by 6 bases and J by 4 bases, with 12 bases between the two germline ends.

At least ten counts were recorded for this clonotype. This chain joins TRBV11-2 and TRBJ2-5, with unresolved D. The CDR3 is made up of 13 amino acids. The ends were cut back, 5 bases at V and 4 bases at J, with 11 bases in the middle. The germline V gene has CDR1 SGHAT and CDR2 FQNNGV. The CDR3 loop is CASSHRSAETQYF. CDR3 nucleotide sequence: TGTGCCAGCAGCCATCGAAGCGCAGAGACCCAGTACTTC.

The genes are TRBV12-3 or TRBV12-4 and TRBJ2-7; possible D gene TRBD1, 6 bases. Deletions cut 6 bases from V and 1 base from J, with 13 bases between. CDR3 length: 14 residues. CDR3 in amino acids: CASRSGVGSYEQYF. For the CDR3, the DNA is TGTGCCAGCAGGTCAGGGGTAGGATCCTACGAGCAGTACTTC.

The chain couples TRBV18 to TRBJ2-3; 9 bases agree with TRBD1. CDR3 length equals 16 residues. From germline, CDR1 is KGHSH and CDR2 LQKENI. J gave up 1 base and V 3 bases, and 5 bases lay outside the gene matches. The CDR3: CASSPPGQGGTDTQYF. CDR3 coding DNA: TGTGCCAGCTCACCCCCGGGACAGGGTGGCACAGATACGCAGTATTTT.

This chain uses TRBV12-3 or TRBV12-4 with TRBJ2-2, with 8 bases fitting TRBD2. This CDR3 region has 16 residues. V was pared by 1 base and J by 1 base, with 2 bases of the junction left unmatched. The CDR3 protein is CASSLGLAGNTGELFF. The CDR3, as DNA: TGTGCCAGCAGTTTAGGGCTAGCGGGGAACACCGGGGAGCTGTTTTTT.

V is TRBV4-2 and J is TRBJ2-7, with 8 bases lining up with TRBD2. CDR1 LGHNA and CDR2 YNFKEQ come from the germline V gene. The V segment lost 4 bases and the J segment 0 bases; nucleotides outside the gene matches: 8. This CDR3 comprises 16 residues. The CDR3 loop reads CASSRDSGTSSYEQYF. The CDR3 coding sequence is TGTGCCAGCAGCCGAGATTCCGGGACTAGCTCCTACGAGCAGTACTTC.

The V and J genes are TRBV6-2 or TRBV6-3 and TRBJ2-1, with D possibly being TRBD1 (6 bases). Trimming took 6 bases from V and 2 from J, leaving 17 bases between them. The CDR3 totals 16 residues. The germline gives CDR1 MNHEY, CDR2 SVGEGT. The CDR3 loop reads CASRRLQGLAYNEQFF. As DNA, the CDR3 is TGTGCCAGCAGACGACTACAGGGTCTGGCCTACAATGAGCAGTTCTTC.

This CDR3 reads CAWREGGYSGNTIYF. CDR3 DNA sequence: TGTGCCTGGAGAGAAGGGGGATACTCTGGAAACACCATATATTTT. The V and J genes are TRBV30 and TRBJ1-3; a possible D gene is TRBD1 (6 bases). This CDR3 comprises 15 residues. Germline CDR1 reads GTSNPN; CDR2 reads SVGIG (reference sequence). V lost 3 bases and J lost 0, with 12 bases in between.

This clonotype was detected many times. The rearrangement links TRBV7-9 to TRBJ2-1, with unresolved D. The CDR3 length is 12 residues. The germline gives CDR1 SEHNR, CDR2 FQNEAQ (reference sequence). Trimming removed 5 bases from V and 4 bases from J, with 6 bases in between. Written as DNA, the CDR3 is TGTGCCAGCAGCCCTACTTACAATGAGCAGTTCTTC. Translated, it gives CASSPTYNEQFF.

The sample holds many counts of this clonotype. The J gene is TRBJ1-6, the V gene TRBV5-1; 7 bases are shared with TRBD1. CDR1 SGHRS and CDR2 YFSETQ come from the germline V gene. CDR3 length: 16 residues. V lost 1 base and J lost 5; bases outside the gene matches: 6. CDR3 amino acids: CASSLTGVEDNSPLHF. CDR3 sequence (DNA): TGCGCCAGCAGCTTGACAGGGGTAGAAGATAATTCACCCCTCCACTTT.

This clonotype has a count of ten or more. This chain joins TRBV5-1 and TRBJ2-5; D is uncertain. The V end lost 4 bases, the J end lost 5 bases, and 6 bases lay between the germline ends. The CDR3 has 11 residues. CDR1 and CDR2 (germline): SGHRS, YFSETQ. CDR3 sequence (DNA): TGCGCCAGCAGCCTACAGGAGACCCAGTACTTC. As protein: CASSLQETQYF.

Details on this clonotype: The junction and the germline gene differ at one end; a read error may be behind it. The chain carries TRBV5-5 and TRBJ1-6, with D possibly TRBD1 on 5 matching bases. Germline assignment: CDR1 SGHKS and CDR2 YYEKEE (reference sequence). The CDR3 consists of 15 residues. The CDR3 here is CASTLVAGLESPLHF. The CDR3 nucleotides read TGTGCCAGCACCTTGGTCGCAGGGCTAGAGTCACCCCTCCACTTT. The whole variable domain, remainder taken from reference TRBV5-5 and TRBJ1-6, is DAGVTQSPTHLIKTRGQQVTLRCSPISGHKSVSWYQQVLGQGPQFIFQYYEKEERGRGNFPDRFSARQFPNYSSELNVNALLLGDSALYLCASTLVAGLESPLHFGNGTRLTVT.

This clonotype occurred a few times. The chain is built from TRBV7-2 and TRBJ1-3; 9 bases match TRBD1. The CDR3 has 16 residues. The germline gives CDR1 SGHTA, CDR2 FQGNSA. Trimming removed 4 bases from V and 3 bases from J; junction bases left unmatched: 7. This CDR3 reads CASSSRQGVVGNTIYF. CDR3 in DNA: TGTGCCAGCAGCTCAAGACAGGGGGTGGTTGGAAACACCATATATTTT. Combining the CDR3 with reference TRBV7-2 and TRBJ1-3 gives the whole variable domain GAGVSQSPSNKVTEKGKDVELRCDPISGHTALYWYRQSLGQGLEFLIYFQGNSAPDKSGLPSDRFSAERTGGSVSTLTIQRTQQEDSAVYLCASSSRQGVVGNTIYFGEGSWLTVV.

The chain uses TRBV12-3 or TRBV12-4 and TRBJ2-7; TRBD1 agrees at 8 bases. CDR3 length: 12 residues. V shed 8 bases, J shed 5 bases, and the junction held 5 bases outside the gene matches. The CDR3 nucleotides are TGTGCCAGCCCCCGACAGGGGAACGAGCAGTACTTC. It is translated as CASPRQGNEQYF.

J is TRBJ2-2 and V is TRBV12-3 or TRBV12-4; D may be TRBD1 (6 bases). The germline V and J ends were trimmed by 8 bases and 0 bases, with 16 bases remaining between them. CDR3 length: 16 residues. CDR3 region: CASRTGTTTNTGELFF. CDR3 sequence (DNA): TGTGCCAGCCGCACCGGGACAACGACGAACACCGGGGAGCTGTTTTTT.

This sequence joins TRBV7-6 and TRBJ1-1; D not resolved. The germline V gene has CDR1 SGHVS and CDR2 FNYEAQ. V was clipped by 5 bases and J by 2 bases, with 9 bases between them. The CDR3 spans 13 residues. The CDR3 region is CASSTTDNTEAFF. The CDR3 nucleotides read TGTGCCAGCAGCACAACAGATAACACTGAAGCTTTCTTT.

The rearrangement joins TRBV2 to TRBJ2-5; 8 bases align to TRBD1. Germline assignment: CDR1 SNHLY and CDR2 FYNNEI. The CDR3 has 14 amino acids. V was pared by 8 bases and J by 2 bases, with 7 bases of the junction left unmatched. CDR3 residues: CASAQDRGQETQYF. The CDR3 DNA follows: TGTGCCAGCGCACAAGACAGGGGACAAGAGACCCAGTACTTC.

This clonotype was picked up many times. V gene TRBV6-4 combines with J gene TRBJ2-3, with D tentatively TRBD1 or TRBD2 (5 bases each). This CDR3 spans 14 amino acids. V gave up 4 bases and J gave up 5 bases, with 13 bases separating them. CDR1 and CDR2 from the germline V gene are MRHNA and SNTAGT. The CDR3 DNA reads as TGTGCCAGCAGTGCAAACGGGGCAAGAGATACGCAGTATTTT. Translation gives CASSANGARDTQYF.